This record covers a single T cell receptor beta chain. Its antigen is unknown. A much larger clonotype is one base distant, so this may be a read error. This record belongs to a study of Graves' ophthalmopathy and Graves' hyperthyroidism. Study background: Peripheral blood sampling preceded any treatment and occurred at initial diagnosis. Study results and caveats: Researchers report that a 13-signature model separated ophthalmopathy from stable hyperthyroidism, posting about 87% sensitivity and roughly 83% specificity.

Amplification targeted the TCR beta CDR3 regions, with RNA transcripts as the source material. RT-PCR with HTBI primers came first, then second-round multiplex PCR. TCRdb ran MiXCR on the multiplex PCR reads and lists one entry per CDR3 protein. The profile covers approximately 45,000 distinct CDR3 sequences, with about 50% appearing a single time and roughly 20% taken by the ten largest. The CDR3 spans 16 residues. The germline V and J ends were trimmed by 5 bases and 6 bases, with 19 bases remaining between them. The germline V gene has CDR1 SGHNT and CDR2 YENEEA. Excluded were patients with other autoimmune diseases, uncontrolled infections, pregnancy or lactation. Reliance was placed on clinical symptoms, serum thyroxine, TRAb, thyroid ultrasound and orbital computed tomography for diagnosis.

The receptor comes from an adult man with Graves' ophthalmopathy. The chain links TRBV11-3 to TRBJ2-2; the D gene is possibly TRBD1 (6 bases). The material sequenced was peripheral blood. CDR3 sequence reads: CASSHVGALSAGELFF. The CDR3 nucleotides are TGTGCCAGCAGCCACGTGGGGGCCTTATCGGCCGGGGAGCTGTTTTTT.